This paragraph reports one T cell receptor beta chain. As yet, its antigen is unknown. This record comes from a study of shared clonotypes between healthy human individuals. Sequenced by immunoSEQ multiplex PCR; TCRdb stores in-frame clones only, minus some. The sample has 2.3 million or so clones, more than 85% seen once. Those who donated were healthy HIV-negative adults, with no recent acute infections or vaccinations reported. Findings and limits, study-wide: Richness estimates generally favored naive over memory subsets.

Germline V gene data show CDR1 as SGHAT and CDR2 as FQNNGV. The V and J ends lost 5 bases and 5 bases respectively, with 7 bases between them. The CDR3 has 12 amino acids. Source material: naive CD4+ T cells from PBMCs. Subset described: CD45RA+ positively selected. The V and J genes are TRBV11-2 and TRBJ1-5; D gene uncertain. The clonotype originates from a man aged 18 to 30 in good health. Some clones in this sample may be carry-over from other donors' samples. The CDR3 is CASSHLDQPQHF. The CDR3 DNA is TGTGCCAGCAGCCACCTCGATCAGCCCCAGCATTTT.